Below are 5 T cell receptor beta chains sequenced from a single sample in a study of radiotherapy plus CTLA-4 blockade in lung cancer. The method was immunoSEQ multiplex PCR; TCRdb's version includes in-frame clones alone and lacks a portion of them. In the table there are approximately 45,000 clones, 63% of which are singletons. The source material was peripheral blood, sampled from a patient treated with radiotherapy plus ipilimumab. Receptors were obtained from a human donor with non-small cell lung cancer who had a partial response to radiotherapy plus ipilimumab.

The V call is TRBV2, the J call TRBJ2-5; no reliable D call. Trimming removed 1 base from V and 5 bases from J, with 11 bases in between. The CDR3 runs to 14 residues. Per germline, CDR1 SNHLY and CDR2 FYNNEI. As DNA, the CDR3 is TGTGCCAGCAGTGAAGTTTGGGCAGTGGAGACCCAGTACTTC. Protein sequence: CASSEVWAVETQYF.

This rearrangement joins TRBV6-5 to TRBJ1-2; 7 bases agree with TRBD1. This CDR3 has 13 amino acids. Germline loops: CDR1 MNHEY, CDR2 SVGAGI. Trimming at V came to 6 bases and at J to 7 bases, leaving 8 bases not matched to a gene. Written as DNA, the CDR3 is TGTGCCAGCAGACCGACAGGGTTGGGTGGCTACACCTTC. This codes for CASRPTGLGGYTF.

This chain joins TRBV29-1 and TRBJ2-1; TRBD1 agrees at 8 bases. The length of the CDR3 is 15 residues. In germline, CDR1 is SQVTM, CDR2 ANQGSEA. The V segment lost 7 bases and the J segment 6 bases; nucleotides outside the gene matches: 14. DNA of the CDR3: TGCAGCGGCGTGCGATCAGGGGGCGCTGGCAATGAGCAGTTCTTC. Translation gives CSGVRSGGAGNEQFF.

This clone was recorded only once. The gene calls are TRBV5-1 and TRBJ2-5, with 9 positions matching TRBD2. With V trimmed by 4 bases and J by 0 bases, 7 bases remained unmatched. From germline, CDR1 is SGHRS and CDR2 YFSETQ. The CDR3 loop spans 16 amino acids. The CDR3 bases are TGCGCCAGCAGCCCAAGCGGGGGGTCGTACCAAGAGACCCAGTACTTC. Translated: CASSPSGGSYQETQYF.

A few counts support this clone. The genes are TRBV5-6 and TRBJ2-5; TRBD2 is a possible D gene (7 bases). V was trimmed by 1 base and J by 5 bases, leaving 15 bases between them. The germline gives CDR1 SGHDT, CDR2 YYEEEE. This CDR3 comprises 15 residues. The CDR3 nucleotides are TGTGCCAGCAGCTTGAATTGGCGGGGGCGGGAGACCCAGTACTTC. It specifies CASSLNWRGRETQYF.